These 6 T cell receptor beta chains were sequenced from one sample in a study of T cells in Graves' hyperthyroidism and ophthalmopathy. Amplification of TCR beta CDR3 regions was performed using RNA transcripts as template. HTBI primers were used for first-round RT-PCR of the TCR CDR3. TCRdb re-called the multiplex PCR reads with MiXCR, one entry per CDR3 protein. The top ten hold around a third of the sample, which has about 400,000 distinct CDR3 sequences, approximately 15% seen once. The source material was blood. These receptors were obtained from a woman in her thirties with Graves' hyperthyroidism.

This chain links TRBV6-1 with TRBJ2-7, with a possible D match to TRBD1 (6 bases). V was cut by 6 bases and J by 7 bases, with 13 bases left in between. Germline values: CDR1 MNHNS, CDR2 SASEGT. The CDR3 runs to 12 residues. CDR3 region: CASSQEGVEQYF. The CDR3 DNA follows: TGTGCCAGCAGCCAAGAGGGGGTAGAGCAGTACTTC.

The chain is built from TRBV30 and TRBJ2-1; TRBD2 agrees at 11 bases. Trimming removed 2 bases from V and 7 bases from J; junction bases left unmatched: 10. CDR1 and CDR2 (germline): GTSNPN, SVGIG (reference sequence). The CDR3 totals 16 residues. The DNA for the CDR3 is TGTGCCTGGAGTTCGACCCTAGCGGGGGGTAAAAATGAGCAGTTCTTC. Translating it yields CAWSSTLAGGKNEQFF.

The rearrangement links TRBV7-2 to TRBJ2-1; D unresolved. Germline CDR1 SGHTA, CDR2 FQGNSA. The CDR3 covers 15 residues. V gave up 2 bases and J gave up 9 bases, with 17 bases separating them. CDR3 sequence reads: CASSLSGYPQSEQFF. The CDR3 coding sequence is TGTGCCAGCAGCTTATCGGGCTATCCACAATCTGAGCAGTTCTTC. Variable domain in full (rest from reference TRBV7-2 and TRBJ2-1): GAGVSQSPSNKVTEKGKDVELRCDPISGHTALYWYRQSLGQGLEFLIYFQGNSAPDKSGLPSDRFSAERTGGSVSTLTIQRTQQEDSAVYLCASSLSGYPQSEQFFGPGTRLTVL.

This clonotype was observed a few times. Here the CDR3 reads CASSQVGTDNEKLFF. CDR3 in DNA: TGCGCCAGCAGCCAAGTCGGGACGGATAATGAAAAACTGTTTTTT. The chain is built from TRBV4-1 and TRBJ1-4; D possibly corresponds to TRBD1 (5 bases). Germline CDR1 MGHRA, CDR2 YSYEKL. Trimming removed 1 base at V and 4 bases at J, with 10 bases between. The CDR3 spans 15 residues.

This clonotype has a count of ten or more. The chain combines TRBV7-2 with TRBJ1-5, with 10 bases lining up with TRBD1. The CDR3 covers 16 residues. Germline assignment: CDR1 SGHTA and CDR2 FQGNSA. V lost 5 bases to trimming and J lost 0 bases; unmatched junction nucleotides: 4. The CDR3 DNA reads TGTGCCAGCAGCCAGACAGGGGGCCCTAGCAATCAGCCCCAGCATTTT. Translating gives CASSQTGGPSNQPQHF.

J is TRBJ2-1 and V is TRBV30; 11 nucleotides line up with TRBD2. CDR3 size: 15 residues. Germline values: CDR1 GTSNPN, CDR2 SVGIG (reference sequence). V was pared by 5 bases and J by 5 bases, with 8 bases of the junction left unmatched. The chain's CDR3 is CAWAQGTSGNNEQFF. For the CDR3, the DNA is TGTGCCTGGGCCCAGGGGACTAGCGGTAACAATGAGCAGTTCTTC.